The 6 T cell receptor beta chains below all came from one sample that was sequenced in a study of post-analysis software for immune sequencing data. General study findings and limits: In patients, four to six TRBV segments were more frequent than in controls, with TRBV5-6, TRBV5-1 and TRBV20-1 among them.

These receptors have no identified antigens. Carried by the TCR beta cDNA libraries were unique molecular identifiers. TCRdb used MiXCR to reprocess the PCR reads, holding one entry per CDR3 protein. The sample holds 750,000 to 900,000 distinct CDR3 sequences, 46% seen once. The specimen was blood. Receptors originate from a girl between 5 and 17 years old with multiple sclerosis.

Here the CDR3 reads CASSSQGSNQPQHF. Written as DNA, the CDR3 is TGTGCCAGCAGTTCACAGGGTAGCAATCAGCCCCAGCATTTT. The gene calls are TRBV27 and TRBJ1-5; D might be TRBD1 (6 bases). V lost 4 bases, J lost 0 bases, and 7 bases lay in between. Germline values: CDR1 MNHEY, CDR2 SMNVEV (reference sequence). The CDR3 consists of 14 residues.

This clonotype was picked up a small number of times. This sequence joins TRBV7-6 and TRBJ2-3; D not resolved. Trimming left V 5 bases short and J 5 bases short, with 17 bases between. Germline V CDR1 and CDR2: SGHVS, FNYEAQ. This CDR3 is 15 amino acids long. As DNA, the CDR3 is TGTGCCAGCAGCCCCTTAGTCGTGTCGGGAGATACGCAGTATTTT. This codes for CASSPLVVSGDTQYF.

This clonotype was counted at least ten times. The chain couples TRBV7-2 to TRBJ2-5, with 8 bases lining up with TRBD1. The junction had 5 bases not matched to a gene; V was cut back by 3 bases and J by 5 bases. The CDR3 extends over 14 amino acids. Germline CDR1 is SGHTA and CDR2 is FQGNSA. The CDR3 region has the DNA TGTGCCAGCAGCTTCGACAGGGGAAGGGAGACCCAGTACTTC. Encoded protein: CASSFDRGRETQYF.

The chain combines TRBV28 with TRBJ2-5, with D unresolved. The CDR3 runs 16 residues. The V and J ends lost 3 bases and 5 bases respectively, with 19 bases between them. Per germline, CDR1 MDHEN and CDR2 SYDVKM. CDR3 sequence reads: CASSFAVGRKKETQYF. The CDR3 coding sequence is TGTGCCAGCAGTTTCGCCGTTGGTAGAAAGAAGGAGACCCAGTACTTC.

The table lists this clonotype with a few counts. The V call is TRBV9, the J call TRBJ2-7, with a weak D call TRBD2 (6 bases). Germline CDR1 and CDR2: SGDLS and YYNGEE. The CDR3 runs 12 residues. Between the trimmed V and J ends, which lost 7 bases and 5 bases, there was a span of 13 bases. For the CDR3, the DNA is TGTGCCAGCCGGGGGTCCGGGGACGAGCAGTACTTC. Translating it yields CASRGSGDEQYF. Full variable domain (missing parts from reference TRBV9 and TRBJ2-7): DSGVTQTPKHLITATGQRVTLRCSPRSGDLSVYWYQQSLDQGLQFLIQYYNGEERAKGNILERFSAQQFPDLHSELNLSSLELGDSALYFCASRGSGDEQYFGPGTRLTVT.

This clonotype was observed a few times. The V gene is TRBV4-2, the J gene TRBJ1-5, with a weak D call TRBD1 (6 bases). This CDR3 contains 11 residues. Between the trimmed V and J ends, which lost 1 base and 13 bases, there was a span of 8 bases. Germline V gene sequence: CDR1 LGHNA, CDR2 YNFKEQ. CDR3 in DNA: TGTGCCAGCAGCCAAGGGGGGGCGCAGCATTTT. The encoded protein is CASSQGGAQHF.